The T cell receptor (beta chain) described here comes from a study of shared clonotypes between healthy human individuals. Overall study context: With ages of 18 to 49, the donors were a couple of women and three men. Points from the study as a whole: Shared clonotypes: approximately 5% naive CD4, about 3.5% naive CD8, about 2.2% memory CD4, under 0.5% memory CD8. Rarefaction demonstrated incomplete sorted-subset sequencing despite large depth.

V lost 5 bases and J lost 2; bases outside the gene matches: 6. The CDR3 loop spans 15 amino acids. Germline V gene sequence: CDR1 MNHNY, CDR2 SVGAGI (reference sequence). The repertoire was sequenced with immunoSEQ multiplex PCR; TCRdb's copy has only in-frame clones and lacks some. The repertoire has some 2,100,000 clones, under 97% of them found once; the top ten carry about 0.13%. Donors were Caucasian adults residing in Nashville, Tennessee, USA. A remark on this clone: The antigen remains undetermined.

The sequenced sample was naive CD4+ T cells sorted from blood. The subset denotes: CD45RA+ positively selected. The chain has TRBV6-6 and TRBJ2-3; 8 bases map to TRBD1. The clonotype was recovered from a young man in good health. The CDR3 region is CASSPQGAYTDTQYF. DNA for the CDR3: TGTGCCAGCAGTCCGCAGGGGGCCTACACAGATACGCAGTATTTT.